Following are 17 T cell receptor beta chains from one sample sequenced in a study of Ad26.COV2.S vaccination and SARS-CoV-2 variants. Sample treatment: over 15 received Ad26.COV2.S at low or high dose, single or two shots; roughly five received placebo; per-sample allocation not given. On day 63 after the first injection, vaccine and placebo recipients gave samples. Method: immunoSEQ multiplex PCR; TCRdb's copy keeps in-frame clones and lacks some. The top ten clones hold about 3.6% of a sample with fewer than 400,000 clones, around 85% of them seen once. Sequences were derived from peripheral blood, sampled in a trial of Ad26.COV2.S vaccine versus placebo. The source of these receptors is a person aged 18-60 years who received the Ad26.COV2.S COVID-19 vaccine or a placebo.

The V and J genes are TRBV12-3 or TRBV12-4 and TRBJ1-6; D unclear. Trimming took off 3 bases at V and 11 bases at J, with 8 bases between the two ends. The CDR3 covers 12 residues. CDR3 sequence: CASSFEGPPLHF. As DNA, the CDR3 is TGTGCCAGCAGTTTCGAGGGTCCACCCCTCCACTTT.

The gene calls are TRBV5-4 and TRBJ2-3, with 8 bases identical to TRBD1. The CDR3 is made up of 15 amino acids. The V segment lost 4 bases and the J segment 4 bases; nucleotides outside the gene matches: 8. From germline, CDR1 is SGHNT and CDR2 YYREEE (reference sequence). Here the CDR3 reads CASSPGQVDSDTQYF. The DNA for the CDR3 is TGTGCCAGCAGCCCGGGACAGGTAGACTCAGATACGCAGTATTTT.

Regarding this clone: The sample contains more than one DNA sequence encoding this CDR3. V gene TRBV6-2 or TRBV6-3 combines with J gene TRBJ1-2; D not certain. The V end was cut by 6 bases, the J end by 2 bases, with 10 bases between. The CDR3 consists of 13 residues. From germline, CDR1 is MNHEY and CDR2 SVGEGT. The CDR3 DNA reads TGTGCCAGCAGCCCCACTGGGAACTATGGCTACACCTTC. Amino acids: CASSPTGNYGYTF.

The V and J genes are TRBV11-2 and TRBJ1-6; D is unresolved. Deletions cut 5 bases from V and 8 bases from J, with 19 bases between. Germline-derived CDR1 and CDR2 are SGHAT and FQNNGV. The CDR3 length is 16 residues. In DNA form, the CDR3 reads TGTGCCAGCAGCGAGTCTAAGGGTTTCGAGGATTCACCCCTCCACTTT. It encodes CASSESKGFEDSPLHF.

The gene calls are TRBV6-7 and TRBJ1-1, with 7 bases lining up with TRBD1. TRBV6-7 is labeled an ORF, and its function is uncertain. V dropped 9 bases and J dropped 3; count of bases not matched to a gene: 7. CDR3 size: 13 residues. The CDR3 reads CARLQGVHTEAFF. The CDR3 nucleotides read TGTGCCAGACTTCAGGGGGTACACACTGAAGCTTTCTTT.

The chain carries TRBV24-1 and TRBJ1-3; 9 bases are shared with TRBD1. The germline V gene has CDR1 KGHDR and CDR2 SFDVKD. V was clipped by 6 bases and J by 2 bases; unmatched bases: 4. The CDR3 covers 15 residues. CDR3 region: CATSLDRGTGNTIYF. DNA of the CDR3: TGTGCCACCAGTCTGGACAGGGGCACTGGAAACACCATATATTTT.

The rearrangement uses TRBV20-1 and TRBJ2-5; D is uncertain. V lost 3 bases and J 2 bases, leaving 7 bases between the germline ends. The CDR3 spans 12 residues. CDR1 DFQATT and CDR2 SNEGSKA come from the germline V gene (reference sequence). The CDR3 is CSASRQQETQYF. Here the CDR3 DNA reads TGCAGTGCTAGTCGGCAGCAAGAGACCCAGTACTTC.

Worth noting for this clone: The junction differs from germline at one of its ends, possibly a read error. This sequence joins TRBV6-5 and TRBJ2-7; TRBD2 might be the D (6 bases). This CDR3 has 11 residues. CDR1 is MNHEY, CDR2 SVGAGI, per germline. The CDR3 coding sequence is TGTGCCAGCAGTTACTGGGGGGACTTGGACTTC. It encodes CASSYWGDLDF.

This clone was seen only a few times. The gene calls are TRBV7-9 and TRBJ1-1, with D uncertain. V was shortened by 7 bases and J by 0 bases, with 9 bases between the two germline ends. There are 13 residues in the CDR3. Germline CDR1 SEHNR, CDR2 FQNEAQ (reference sequence). The CDR3 DNA reads as TGTGCCAGCAACCGGGCCATGAACACTGAAGCTTTCTTT. The encoded protein is CASNRAMNTEAFF.

The chain uses TRBV2 and TRBJ1-1; D uncertain. This CDR3 contains 13 residues. Germline V gene sequence: CDR1 SNHLY, CDR2 FYNNEI. V lost 6 bases and J lost 0, with 8 bases in between. CDR3 sequence reads: CASSAVMNTEAFF. CDR3 bases: TGTGCCAGCAGCGCCGTCATGAACACTGAAGCTTTCTTT.

V gene TRBV5-6 combines with J gene TRBJ1-2; D gene unclear. CDR3 length: 12 residues. Germline V lookup: CDR1 SGHDT, CDR2 YYEEEE. The V end was cut by 2 bases, the J end by 8 bases, with 10 bases between. CDR3 sequence reads: CASSFAAGGYTF. The CDR3 DNA sequence: TGTGCCAGCAGCTTTGCAGCCGGGGGCTACACCTTC. The full variable domain, completed using reference TRBV5-6 and TRBJ1-2, is DAGVTQSPTHLIKTRGQQVTLRCSPKSGHDTVSWYQQALGQGPQFIFQYYEEEERQRGNFPDRFSGHQFPNYSSELNVNALLLGDSALYLCASSFAAGGYTFGSGTRLTVV.

The chain carries TRBV4-1 and TRBJ1-1; D may be TRBD1 (6 bases). V lost 1 base, J lost 0 bases, and 9 bases lay in between. The CDR3 has 15 amino acids. Germline values: CDR1 MGHRA, CDR2 YSYEKL. The CDR3 is CASSQVWTVNTEAFF. CDR3 bases: TGCGCCAGCAGCCAAGTGTGGACAGTGAACACTGAAGCTTTCTTT.

The chain employs TRBV5-1 and TRBJ2-1; TRBD2 matches 8 bases. Germline lookup yields CDR1 SGHRS and CDR2 YFSETQ. Losses at the gene ends were 3 bases for V and 10 bases for J; bases not matched to a gene: 12. CDR3 length: 15 amino acids. The CDR3 DNA reads as TGCGCCAGCAGCTCGGGACTAGGGAGGGTAGAGGAGCAGTTCTTC. This encodes CASSSGLGRVEEQFF.

The J gene is TRBJ2-5, the V gene TRBV5-5; TRBD1 might be the D (6 bases). Trimming stripped 4 bases from V and 4 bases from J, with 11 bases between. Germline CDR1 is SGHKS and CDR2 is YYEKEE (reference sequence). The CDR3 is 13 amino acids. This CDR3 is CASSGRGGETQYF. For the CDR3, the DNA is TGTGCCAGCAGCGGCAGGGGCGGAGAGACCCAGTACTTC.

This chain uses TRBV7-6 with TRBJ1-2; TRBD1 agrees at 9 bases. Germline V lookup: CDR1 SGHVS, CDR2 FNYEAQ. This CDR3 contains 15 residues. V was pared by 5 bases and J by 3 bases, with 7 bases of the junction left unmatched. CDR3 nucleotide sequence: TGTGCCAGCAGCCGAGGAACAGGGGGCGACTATGGCTACACCTTC. It encodes CASSRGTGGDYGYTF.

This chain links TRBV29-1 with TRBJ1-3; D is ambiguous. The CDR3 totals 11 residues. Per germline, CDR1 SQVTM and CDR2 ANQGSEA. V shed 4 bases and J shed 4 bases, with 5 bases lying between them. As DNA, the CDR3 is TGCAGCGTTGCCACAGGAAACACCATATATTTT. It is translated as CSVATGNTIYF.

This clone was seen a single time. This sequence joins TRBV11-2 and TRBJ2-1; no reliable D call. The CDR3 extends over 16 amino acids. Germline V gives CDR1 SGHAT, CDR2 FQNNGV. Trimming stripped 2 bases from V and 2 bases from J, with 13 bases between. CDR3 in amino acids: CASSLHGRQTYNEQFF. CDR3 bases: TGTGCCAGCAGCTTACATGGGCGGCAGACCTACAATGAGCAGTTCTTC.